The entry that follows covers one T cell receptor beta chain sequence. Clones were sequenced by immunoSEQ multiplex PCR, and TCRdb holds only the in-frame ones, with some missing. The sample has around 300,000 clones, over 80% seen once; the top ten hold around 4.6%. The CDR3 has 13 residues. V shed 4 bases, J shed 4 bases, and the junction held 2 bases outside the gene matches. The V gene's germline CDR1 is SGHTA and CDR2 FQGTGA. The data are from a study of blood T cell repertoires in COVID-19. Sequenced input: PBMCs or T cells enriched from blood (not recorded which). The receptor's source is a man aged 25-45 years who had recovered from COVID-19. The rearrangement links TRBV7-3 to TRBJ1-1; 8 bases line up with TRBD1. CDR3 bases: TGTGCCAGCAGCTGGACAGGGTCCACTGAAGCTTTCTTT. The encoded protein is CASSWTGSTEAFF.